The T cell receptor beta chain under discussion was sequenced for a study of T cell responses to AZD1222 COVID-19 vaccine. Clones were read by immunoSEQ multiplex PCR, and TCRdb kept only the in-frame ones, dropping some. The sample lists 100,000 to 150,000 clones; about 90% were seen once. The CDR3 runs to 14 residues. With 0 bases removed from V and 6 bases from J, the gap between germline ends came to 11 bases. Germline V gives CDR1 GTSNPN, CDR2 SVGIG (reference sequence). The chain uses TRBV30 and TRBJ1-4; perhaps TRBD1 as D (5 bases). The receptor comes from an adult in good health. This sample comprised peripheral blood, obtained on day 0 of AZD1222 vaccination. The CDR3 DNA is TGTGCCTGGAGTGTTCCGGGCAGGGATGAAAAACTGTTTTTT. Encoded protein: CAWSVPGRDEKLFF.